This TCR beta chain was sequenced in a study of cytomegalovirus exposure and HLA in healthy donors. Study at large: Roughly 170 million T cells yielded some 120 million unique TCR beta sequences in earlier analysis.

The CDR3 loop spans 15 amino acids. V lost 0 bases to trimming and J lost 2 bases; unmatched junction nucleotides: 5. The germline CDR1 and CDR2 sequences are SGHDT and YYEEEE. A remark on this clone: What it binds is unknown.

Study-level points and caveats: Later genetic work tied a missense DCLRE1C variant to beta-chain V and J trimming.

Both 60 Vbeta primers and 13 Jbeta primers went into the PCR. The authors' processing: As a later analysis found, there were 60 million to 90 million unique TCR beta chains, of which 8.5 million to 13 million were shared. Sequencing was performed with immunoSEQ multiplex PCR; in TCRdb, only in-frame clones are kept and a portion is missing. V and J calls and clone size are as listed in that table; D and trimming were resolved from the DNA. The sample lists approximately 85,000 clones, about 82% seen once, with approximately 7.9% in the top ten. The source of this sequence is a man aged 25-40 years in good health and CMV-seronegative. Source material: PBMCs. V gene TRBV5-6 combines with J gene TRBJ2-7; 7 nucleotides line up with TRBD2. The CDR3 is CASSLESLAAYEQYF. The CDR3 DNA reads TGTGCCAGCAGCTTGGAGTCGCTAGCGGCCTACGAGCAGTACTTC.